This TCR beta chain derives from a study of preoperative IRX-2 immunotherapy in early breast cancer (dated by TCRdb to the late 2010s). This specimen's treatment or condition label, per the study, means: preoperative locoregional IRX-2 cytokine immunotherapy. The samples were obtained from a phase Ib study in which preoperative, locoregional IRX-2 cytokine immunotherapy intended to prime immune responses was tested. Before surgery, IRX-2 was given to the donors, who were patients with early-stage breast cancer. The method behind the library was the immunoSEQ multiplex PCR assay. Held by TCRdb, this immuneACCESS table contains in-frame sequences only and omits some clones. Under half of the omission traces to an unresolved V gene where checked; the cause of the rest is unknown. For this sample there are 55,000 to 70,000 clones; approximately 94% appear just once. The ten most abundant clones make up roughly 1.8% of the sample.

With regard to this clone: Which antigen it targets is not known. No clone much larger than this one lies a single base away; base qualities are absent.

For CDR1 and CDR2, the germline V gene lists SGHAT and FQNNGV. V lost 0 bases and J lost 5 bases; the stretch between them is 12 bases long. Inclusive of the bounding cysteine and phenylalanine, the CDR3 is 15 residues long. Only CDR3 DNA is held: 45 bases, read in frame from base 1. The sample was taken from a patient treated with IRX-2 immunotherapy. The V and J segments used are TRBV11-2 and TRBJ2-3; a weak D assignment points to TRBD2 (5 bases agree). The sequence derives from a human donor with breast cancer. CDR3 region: CASSLDGDRGDTQYF. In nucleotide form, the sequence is TGTGCCAGCAGCTTAGACGGGGATCGGGGAGATACGCAGTATTTT.